One T cell receptor (beta chain) is described in this entry. Sequenced by immunoSEQ multiplex PCR; TCRdb stores in-frame clones only, minus some. This sample has about 400,000 clones, with nearly 90% found just once. The data stem from a study of blood T cell repertoires in COVID-19. Germline assignment: CDR1 SGHTA and CDR2 FQGNSA. V lost 6 bases and J lost 2; bases outside the gene matches: 9. This CDR3 has 17 amino acids. This chain joins TRBV7-2 and TRBJ2-5; 13 bases are a match to TRBD2. The source material was PBMCs or T cells enriched from blood (not recorded which). The receptor was derived from a woman younger than 45 who had recovered from COVID-19. Here the CDR3 DNA reads TGTGCCAGCAGACTAGCGGGAGGGCCCCGATCGCAAGAGACCCAGTACTTC. It encodes CASRLAGGPRSQETQYF.